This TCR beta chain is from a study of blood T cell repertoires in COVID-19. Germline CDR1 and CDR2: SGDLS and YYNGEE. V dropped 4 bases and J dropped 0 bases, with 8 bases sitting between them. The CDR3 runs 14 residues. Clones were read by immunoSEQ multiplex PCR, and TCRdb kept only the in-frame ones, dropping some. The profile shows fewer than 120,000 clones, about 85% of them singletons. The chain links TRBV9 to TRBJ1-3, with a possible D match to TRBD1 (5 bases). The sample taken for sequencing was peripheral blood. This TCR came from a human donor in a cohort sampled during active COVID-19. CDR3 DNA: TGTGCCAGCAGCCTGGGGGGCTCTGGAAACACCATATATTTT. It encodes CASSLGGSGNTIYF. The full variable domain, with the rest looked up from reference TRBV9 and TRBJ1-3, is DSGVTQTPKHLITATGQRVTLRCSPRSGDLSVYWYQQSLDQGLQFLIQYYNGEERAKGNILERFSAQQFPDLHSELNLSSLELGDSALYFCASSLGGSGNTIYFGEGSWLTVV.